This TCR beta chain was captured by sequencing in a study of shared clonotypes between healthy human individuals. Profiling relied on immunoSEQ multiplex PCR, and the TCRdb table lists in-frame clones only, not all of them. The sample contains some 200,000 clones, approximately 60% of which appear only once. Germline V CDR1 and CDR2: SGHRS, YFSETQ. The V and J ends lost 6 bases and 9 bases respectively, with 21 bases between them. The CDR3 consists of 14 residues. This TCR came from a man aged 25-40 years in good health. The specimen sequenced was memory CD4+ T cells sorted from blood. Noted subset: CD45RA-negative fraction. V usage is TRBV5-1 and J usage is TRBJ1-1, with TRBD1 as a possible D gene (5 bases). CDR3 nucleotides: TGCGCCAGCACCTTAGGAGAGGGGTACTTCAAAGCTTTCTTT. The encoded protein is CASTLGEGYFKAFF.